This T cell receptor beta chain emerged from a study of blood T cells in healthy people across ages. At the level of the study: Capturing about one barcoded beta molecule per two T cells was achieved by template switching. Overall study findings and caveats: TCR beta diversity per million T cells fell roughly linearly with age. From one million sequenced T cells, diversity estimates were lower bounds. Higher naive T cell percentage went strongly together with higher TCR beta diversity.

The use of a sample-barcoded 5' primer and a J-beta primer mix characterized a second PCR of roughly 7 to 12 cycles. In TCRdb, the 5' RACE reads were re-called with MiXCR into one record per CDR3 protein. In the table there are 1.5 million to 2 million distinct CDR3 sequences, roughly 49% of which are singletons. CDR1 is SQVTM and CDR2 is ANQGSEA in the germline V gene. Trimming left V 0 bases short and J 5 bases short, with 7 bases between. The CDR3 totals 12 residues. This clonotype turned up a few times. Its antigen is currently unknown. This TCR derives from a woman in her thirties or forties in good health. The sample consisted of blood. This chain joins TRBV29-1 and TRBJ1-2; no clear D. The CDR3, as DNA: TGCAGCGTTGAAGAGGGGTCATATGGCTACACCTTC. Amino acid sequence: CSVEEGSYGYTF.